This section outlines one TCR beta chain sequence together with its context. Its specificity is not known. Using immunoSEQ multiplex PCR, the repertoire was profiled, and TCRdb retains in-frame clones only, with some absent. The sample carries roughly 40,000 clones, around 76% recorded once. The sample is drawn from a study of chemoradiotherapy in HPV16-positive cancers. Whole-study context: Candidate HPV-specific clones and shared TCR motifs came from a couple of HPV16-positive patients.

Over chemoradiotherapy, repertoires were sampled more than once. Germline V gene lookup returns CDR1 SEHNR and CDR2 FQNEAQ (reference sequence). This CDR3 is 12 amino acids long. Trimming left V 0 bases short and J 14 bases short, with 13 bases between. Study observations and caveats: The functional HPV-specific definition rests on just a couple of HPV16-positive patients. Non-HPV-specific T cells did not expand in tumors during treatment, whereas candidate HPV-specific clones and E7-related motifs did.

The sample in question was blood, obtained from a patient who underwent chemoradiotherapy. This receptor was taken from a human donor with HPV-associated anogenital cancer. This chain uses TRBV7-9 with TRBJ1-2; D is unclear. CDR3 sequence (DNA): TGTGCCAGCAGCTTAGCAACGGGCCCTACAACCTTC. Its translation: CASSLATGPTTF.